The following is a TCR beta chain sequence with its context. The antigen remains undetermined. Donors likely had unrecorded immune exposures despite being nominally healthy when sampled. This entry belongs to a study of cytomegalovirus exposure and HLA in healthy donors. Study background: An early data release held 70 million to 90 million unique TCRs from HLA-typed donors. The study's findings and limits: A later analysis revealed that TCR association rates differed between HLA loci, peaking at DRB1 and bottoming out at HLA-C. TCR beta V segments were, for the most part, productive about 87% or about 30% of the time in an earlier analysis.

PCR was performed using 60 Vbeta and 13 Jbeta primers. Produced via immunoSEQ multiplex PCR; TCRdb's table is partial and in-frame only. The sample carries about 130,000 clones, roughly 82% recorded once. The TCR sequence derives from a male donor in good health and CMV-seropositive. Sequencing used PBMCs.

As DNA, the CDR3 is TGTGCCAGCAGTTCAAACTCAGGGTTGGGTCAGCCCCAGCATTTT. The encoded protein is CASSSNSGLGQPQHF. This chain connects TRBV27 to TRBJ1-5; maybe TRBD1 (5 bases). The V gene lost 4 bases and the J gene lost 6 bases, with 16 bases spanning the gap. The CDR3 covers 15 residues. Germline V gives CDR1 MNHEY, CDR2 SMNVEV (reference sequence).